These T cell receptor beta chains were read from a single sample in a study of OX40 agonist ivuxolimab in advanced cancers. Libraries were prepared by immunoSEQ multiplex PCR; TCRdb keeps only in-frame clonotypes and omits some of them. The table includes about 7,800 clones, almost 90% detected once. The input for sequencing was CD4+ or CD8+ T cells sorted from blood, taken in a trial of the OX40 agonist ivuxolimab. Every receptor here comes from an adult with an advanced solid tumor such as melanoma, head and neck, liver or kidney cancer. Each CDR3 is given with its conserved first and last residue. A D gene is named only where the DNA matches it firmly. For some rows the clone size is stated as once, few or many, or as a class when expanded; others skip it.

V	J	size	D	DNA	CDR3
TRBV7-9	TRBJ1-1	NA	NA	TGTGCCAGCAGCAATAGGGTAGGAGACACTGAAGCTTTCTTT	CASSNRVGDTEAFF
TRBV25-1	TRBJ1-2	NA	TRBD1	TGTGCCAGCAGTGAATATCGGACAGGGGGAGGCTACACCTTC	CASSEYRTGGGYTF
TRBV10-3	TRBJ2-7	once	TRBD2	TGTGCCATCAGTGAGGTGACTAGCGGGAGAAGTTACGAGCAGTACTTC	CAISEVTSGRSYEQYF
TRBV9	TRBJ1-1	NA	NA	TGTGCCAGCAGCGCAGGGGCCTTCGGGACGCTAAGTGGGAACGCTGAAGCTTTCTTT	CASSAGAFGTLSGNAEAFF
TRBV18	TRBJ2-3	NA	NA	TGTGCCAGCTCACGGGACCCGCGCCGCACAGATACGCAGTATTTT	CASSRDPRRTDTQYF
TRBV5-1	TRBJ1-2	NA	NA	TGCGCCAGCAGCTCCCTGTCCTATGGCTACACCTTC	CASSSLSYGYTF
TRBV7-2	TRBJ2-5	NA	NA	TGTGCCAGCAGCTCCCCGGGGTGGGCCGGGGGGACCCAGTACTTC	CASSSPGWAGGTQYF
TRBV7-8	TRBJ2-1	NA	NA	TGTGCCAGCAGCTTAGGCGCATTTGGGGATGAGCAGTTCTTC	CASSLGAFGDEQFF
TRBV27	TRBJ1-2	NA	NA	TGTGCCAGCAGTAAGGGGGGCGGCTATGGCTACACCTTC	CASSKGGGYGYTF
TRBV5-1	TRBJ2-3	once	NA	TGCGCCAGCAGCTTCACAGATACGCAGTATTTT	CASSFTDTQYF
TRBV11-3	TRBJ1-3	once	NA	TGTGCCAGCAGCTCCCCAGGAAACACCATATATTTT	CASSSPGNTIYF
TRBV18	TRBJ2-1	NA	TRBD2	TGTGCCAGCTCGGGGGGGGGTTTCTACAATGAGCAGTTCTTC	CASSGGGFYNEQFF
TRBV2	TRBJ2-7	NA	NA	TGTGCCAGCAGGGACCTAGCGTTGAGCTCCTACGAGCAGTACTTC	CASRDLALSSYEQYF
TRBV5-1	TRBJ2-1	NA	NA	TGCGCCAGCAGCTTGTTGTCGGGATTAAACAATGAGCAGTTCTTC	CASSLLSGLNNEQFF
TRBV12-5	TRBJ2-1	NA	NA	TGTGCTAGTTGTTCGAGGGAGGTCAGCAATGAGCAGTTCTTC	CASCSREVSNEQFF
TRBV6-1	TRBJ2-5	NA	TRBD1	TGTGCCAGCGGAATAACCCGGACAGGGGGCGTGACCCAGTACTTC	CASGITRTGGVTQYF
TRBV18	TRBJ1-2	NA	NA	TGTGCCAGCTCACTCTGGACAGAGGGCTATGGCTACACCTTC	CASSLWTEGYGYTF
TRBV9	TRBJ2-6	NA	NA	TGTGCCAGCACGGACTCTGGGGCCAACGTCCTGACTTTC	CASTDSGANVLTF
TRBV9	TRBJ2-1	NA	TRBD2	TGTGCCAGCAGCGTAGCTACGTCAGCGGGAGGTAACAATGAGCAGTTCTTC	CASSVATSAGGNNEQFF
TRBV30	TRBJ2-7	NA	TRBD1	TGTGCCTGGAGTTGGGACACAGGGGCCGAGCAGTACTTC	CAWSWDTGAEQYF
TRBV9	TRBJ2-6	NA	NA	TGTGCCAGCAGCGTAGGAGGGTTCTCTGGGGCCAACGTCCTGACTTTC	CASSVGGFSGANVLTF
TRBV11-2	TRBJ2-6	NA	NA	TGTGCCAGCAGCTTAGCACTCTCTGGGGCCAACGTCCTGACTTTC	CASSLALSGANVLTF
TRBV7-2	TRBJ1-2	NA	NA	TGTGCCAGCAGCTTAGTGCAGGGTAAAGGGGATGGCTACACCTTC	CASSLVQGKGDGYTF
TRBV5-1	TRBJ2-1	NA	TRBD2	TGCGCCAGCAGCTTGGTCCCGGGAGGATACAATGAGCAGTTCTTC	CASSLVPGGYNEQFF
TRBV30	TRBJ1-1	NA	NA	TGTGCCTGCCTTACCGGGCCCCCCGGAGAAGCTTTCTTT	CACLTGPPGEAFF
TRBV18	TRBJ2-7	NA	NA	TGTGCCAGCTCATCTGGGACCTCAAACACCTACGAGCAGTACTTC	CASSSGTSNTYEQYF
TRBV5-1	TRBJ2-7	NA	NA	TGCGCCAGCAGCTTGTGGGACGCCGCCTACGAGCAGTACTTC	CASSLWDAAYEQYF
TRBV5-1	TRBJ2-2	NA	NA	TGCGCCAGCAGCTTGGAGACCCCTGGCACCGGGGAGCTGTTTTTT	CASSLETPGTGELFF
TRBV5-4	TRBJ1-2	NA	NA	TGTGCCAGCAGCGAAGAGAGGAGGACGGCTGTTTATGGCTACACCTTC	CASSEERRTAVYGYTF
TRBV27	TRBJ2-1	NA	NA	TGTGCCAGCAGTTCTACGGCCTACAATGAGCAGTTCTTC	CASSSTAYNEQFF
TRBV29-1	TRBJ2-7	NA	TRBD2	TGCAGCGTTCGGGGGGACCCCTACGAGCAGTACTTC	CSVRGDPYEQYF